These 9 T cell receptor beta chains originate from one sample sequenced in a study of human T cells and chemical hapten exposure. The sample's time point: pre-sensitization, week 0. Treatment of the sample: therapeutic diphenylcyclopropenone sensitization with weekly scalp DPC. Via MiXCR, TCRdb re-called the RACE reads, giving one row per CDR3 protein. The sample gives nearly 110,000 distinct CDR3 sequences, around 10% of which show up once; around 1.6% is in the top ten. The sample was whole blood, taken in connection with sensitization to the hapten diphenylcyclopropenone (DPC). These receptors originate from a woman aged 45-65 years with alopecia areata. Some clones in this sample may be carry-over from other donors' samples.

The chain uses TRBV3-1 and TRBJ1-2; TRBD1 might be the D (6 bases). The CDR3 consists of 15 residues. Trimming removed 5 bases at V and 2 bases at J, with 15 bases between. Germline CDR1 reads LGHDT; CDR2 reads YNNKEL (reference sequence). CDR3: CASSLTGQINYGYTF. For the CDR3, the DNA is TGTGCCAGCAGCTTAACAGGACAGATCAACTATGGCTACACCTTC.

This clonotype was picked up a small number of times. The J gene is TRBJ2-2, the V gene TRBV6-2 or TRBV6-3; D is possibly TRBD1 or TRBD2 (5 bases each). The length of the CDR3 is 14 residues. Germline values: CDR1 MNHEY, CDR2 SVGEGT. Deletions cut 7 bases from V and 6 bases from J, with 15 bases between. This chain's CDR3 is CASNTGGTAGELFF. The CDR3, as DNA: TGTGCCAGCAATACAGGAGGCACGGCCGGGGAGCTGTTTTTT.

This rearrangement joins TRBV7-9 to TRBJ2-1, with TRBD2 matching 8 bases. V lost 4 bases and J lost 9; bases outside the gene matches: 14. The CDR3 has 16 amino acids. Germline CDR1 SEHNR, CDR2 FQNEAQ (reference sequence). CDR3 residues: CASSSLSDSGSREQFF. CDR3 nucleotides: TGTGCCAGCAGCTCGTTGAGCGACAGCGGGAGTCGTGAGCAGTTCTTC. Together with reference TRBV7-9 and TRBJ2-1, the CDR3 gives the full variable domain: DTGVSQNPRHKITKRGQNVTFRCDPISEHNRLYWYRQTLGQGPEFLTYFQNEAQLEKSRLLSDRFSAERPKGSFSTLEIQRTEQGDSAMYLCASSSLSDSGSREQFFGPGTRLTVL.

The chain joins TRBV12-5 to TRBJ2-3; D gene unclear. The CDR3 length is 13 residues. The germline V gene encodes CDR1 LGHNT and CDR2 FRNRAP. The V end was cut by 8 bases, the J end by 0 bases, with 9 bases between. The CDR3 region is CASCLSSTDTQYF. CDR3 in DNA: TGTGCTAGTTGCCTGAGTAGCACAGATACGCAGTATTTT.

The chain employs TRBV12-3 or TRBV12-4 and TRBJ1-1; no clear D. The CDR3 sequence is 11 residues long. Deletions cut 3 bases from V and 11 bases from J, with 10 bases between. The CDR3 DNA reads TGTGCCAGCAGTTTGCCTGACGGCGCTTTCTTT. It is translated as CASSLPDGAFF.

This clonotype has only a few counts. The rearrangement joins TRBV6-1 to TRBJ2-6; D assignment may be TRBD1 or TRBD2 (5 bases each). V lost 2 bases and J 1 base, leaving 6 bases between the germline ends. The CDR3 has 15 residues. Per germline, CDR1 MNHNS and CDR2 SASEGT. The chain's CDR3 is CASSEWGSGANVLTF. The CDR3 DNA reads as TGTGCCAGCAGTGAATGGGGGTCTGGGGCCAACGTCCTGACTTTC.

This clonotype was detected ten times or more. CDR3 residues: CASSLGLRSLYNSPLHF. Here the CDR3 DNA reads TGTGCCAGCAGCTTAGGGCTTCGGTCCCTTTATAATTCACCCCTCCACTTT. This chain links TRBV11-2 with TRBJ1-6; D is uncertain. Per the germline V gene, CDR1 is SGHAT and CDR2 is FQNNGV. V shed 1 base and J shed 4 bases, with 14 bases lying between them. The CDR3 contains 17 residues.

V gene TRBV7-2 combines with J gene TRBJ2-1; weak D call: TRBD2 (6 bases). V lost 1 base, J lost 3 bases, and 10 bases lay in between. From germline, CDR1 is SGHTA and CDR2 FQGNSA. The CDR3 totals 15 residues. CDR3 in DNA: TGTGCCAGCAGCTTAGACCGGGGGTTCTACAATGAGCAGTTCTTC. This codes for CASSLDRGFYNEQFF. Supplemented by reference TRBV7-2 and TRBJ2-1, the full variable domain reads GAGVSQSPSNKVTEKGKDVELRCDPISGHTALYWYRQSLGQGLEFLIYFQGNSAPDKSGLPSDRFSAERTGGSVSTLTIQRTQQEDSAVYLCASSLDRGFYNEQFFGPGTRLTVL.

This clonotype was seen at least ten times. The chain links TRBV6-2 or TRBV6-3 to TRBJ2-1; D remains unclear. The CDR3 loop spans 13 amino acids. The germline CDR1 and CDR2 sequences are MNHEY and SVGEGT. V was pared by 2 bases and J by 9 bases, with 11 bases between. The CDR3 is CASSYEQFSEQFF. In DNA form, the CDR3 reads TGTGCCAGCAGTTACGAACAGTTTAGTGAGCAGTTCTTC.